The 18 T cell receptor beta chains in this list originate from one sample, sequenced in a study of cytomegalovirus exposure and HLA in healthy donors. Clones were sequenced by immunoSEQ multiplex PCR, and TCRdb holds only the in-frame ones, with some missing. This sample carries almost 200,000 clones, 81% of them seen once, and the ten largest clones take 0.95% to 1.5%. The material sequenced was PBMCs. The receptors were gathered from a woman between 25 and 40 years old in good health and CMV-seronegative.

The chain recombines TRBV14 with TRBJ2-5; 9 bases fit TRBD2. The V gene's germline CDR1 is SGHDN and CDR2 FVKESK. Losses at the gene ends were 2 bases for V and 6 bases for J; bases not matched to a gene: 4. This CDR3 comprises 14 residues. As DNA, the CDR3 is TGTGCCAGCAGCCAACGACTAGCGGAGCAGACCCAGTACTTC. Amino acids: CASSQRLAEQTQYF.

V and J are TRBV6-4 and TRBJ1-2; TRBD1 agrees at 7 bases. The CDR3 consists of 16 residues. Per germline, CDR1 MRHNA and CDR2 SNTAGT. Trimming took 2 bases from V and 4 from J; bases not matched to a gene: 10. CDR3 bases: TGTGCCAGCAGTGACACAGGGGCCCCTACTTCCTATGGCTACACCTTC. This translates into CASSDTGAPTSYGYTF.

V and J are TRBV14 and TRBJ2-7; 8 positions match TRBD1. CDR1 and CDR2 (germline): SGHDN, FVKESK. This CDR3 is 16 amino acids long. Germline trimming cut 0 bases from V and 9 bases from J; bases unmatched to any gene: 13. CDR3 nucleotide sequence: TGTGCCAGCAGCCAAGAACAGGGGGACCTCCGGAAGGGGCAGTACTTC. It codes for CASSQEQGDLRKGQYF.

The V call is TRBV18, the J call TRBJ2-1, with a possible D match to TRBD2 (6 bases). Trimming shortened V by 3 bases and J by 9 bases, and 18 bases separated the two germline ends. CDR3 size: 15 residues. Germline-derived CDR1 and CDR2 are KGHSH and LQKENI. CDR3 sequence reads: CASSPEAGPHGEQFF. Here the CDR3 DNA reads TGTGCCAGCTCACCGGAAGCGGGCCCCCACGGTGAGCAGTTCTTC.

The CDR3 region is CASSQGGGTGNQPQHF. CDR3 sequence (DNA): TGTGCCAGCAGCCAAGGAGGGGGGACAGGGAATCAGCCCCAGCATTTT. This chain joins TRBV4-2 and TRBJ1-5, with 9 bases matching TRBD1. The CDR3 is made up of 16 amino acids. Trimming removed 1 base from V and 4 bases from J; junction bases left unmatched: 5. Germline CDR1 reads LGHNA; CDR2 reads YNFKEQ.

The chain is built from TRBV5-1 and TRBJ1-2, with TRBD1 identical over 11 bases. Germline V gene sequence: CDR1 SGHRS, CDR2 YFSETQ. With 4 bases clipped from V and 4 bases from J, the junction kept 9 bases outside the gene matches. CDR3 length equals 16 residues. The CDR3 region has the DNA TGCGCCAGCAGCCAACGCGGACAGGGGGCGTCCTATGGCTACACCTTC. Translating it yields CASSQRGQGASYGYTF.

V usage is TRBV5-1 and J usage is TRBJ2-5, with D tentatively TRBD2 (6 bases). Between the trimmed V and J ends, which lost 6 bases and 1 base, there was a span of 10 bases. CDR3 length equals 13 residues. Germline V CDR1 and CDR2: SGHRS, YFSETQ. CDR3 loop: CASKVGGQETQYF. The CDR3 DNA follows: TGCGCCAGCAAGGTCGGGGGCCAAGAGACCCAGTACTTC.

This chain joins TRBV4-1 and TRBJ2-5, with 9 bases fitting TRBD1. This CDR3 has 16 amino acids. Germline CDR1 MGHRA, CDR2 YSYEKL. V was clipped by 4 bases and J by 5 bases; unmatched bases: 11. The CDR3 reads CASSRPRTGAAETQYF. The CDR3 DNA is TGCGCCAGCAGCCGCCCTAGGACAGGGGCGGCGGAGACCCAGTACTTC.

V and J are TRBV2 and TRBJ2-7; the D is unclear. The CDR3 has 11 amino acids. V shed 9 bases and J shed 4 bases, with 10 bases lying between them. The germline CDR1 and CDR2 sequences are SNHLY and FYNNEI. CDR3 bases: TGTGCCAGTACGTCAGGTTACGAGCAGTACTTC. Its translation is CASTSGYEQYF. The variable domain in full, completed from reference TRBV2 and TRBJ2-7, reads EPEVTQTPSHQVTQMGQEVILRCVPISNHLYFYWYRQILGQKVEFLVSFYNNEISEKSEIFDDQFSVERPDGSNFTLKIRSTKLEDSAMYFCASTSGYEQYFGPGTRLTVT.

The chain employs TRBV29-1 and TRBJ1-2; weak D call: TRBD1 (5 bases). With 4 bases removed from V and 3 bases from J, the gap between germline ends came to 18 bases. The V gene's germline CDR1 is SQVTM and CDR2 ANQGSEA. The CDR3 is made up of 15 amino acids. In DNA, the CDR3 is TGCAGCGTTGCGACACCAGGGACTTCGGACTATGGCTACACCTTC. The encoded protein is CSVATPGTSDYGYTF.

The chain has TRBV5-1 and TRBJ2-7; 9 positions match TRBD2. The CDR3 has 15 amino acids. V lost 5 bases to trimming and J lost 3 bases; unmatched junction nucleotides: 9. Germline V gives CDR1 SGHRS, CDR2 YFSETQ. CDR3 in amino acids: CASSDPGLADYEQYF. For the CDR3, the DNA is TGCGCCAGCAGTGATCCGGGACTAGCCGACTACGAGCAGTACTTC.

V is TRBV10-1 and J is TRBJ2-3, with 9 bases matching TRBD1. The CDR3 extends over 18 amino acids. Trimming at V came to 0 bases and at J to 2 bases, leaving 9 bases not matched to a gene. The germline V gene encodes CDR1 WNHNN and CDR2 SYGVQD (reference sequence). CDR3 nucleotides: TGCGCCAGCAGTGAGTCGCGGGGTTGGGACAGGGACACAGATACGCAGTATTTT. This gives the protein CASSESRGWDRDTDTQYF.

This clone has a handful of counts. Other DNA sequences in this specimen translate into the identical CDR3. V and J are TRBV5-1 and TRBJ2-3; a possible D gene is TRBD1 (5 bases). Between the trimmed V and J ends, which lost 0 bases and 3 bases, there was a span of 11 bases. The CDR3 extends over 15 amino acids. Germline V lookup: CDR1 SGHRS, CDR2 YFSETQ. The CDR3 loop reads CASSLVGRVTDTQYF. CDR3 coding DNA: TGCGCCAGCAGCTTGGTAGGCAGGGTGACAGATACGCAGTATTTT.

This chain uses TRBV9 with TRBJ1-2, with D possibly matching TRBD1 (6 bases). This CDR3 region has 14 residues. The germline CDR1 and CDR2 sequences are SGDLS and YYNGEE. V lost 4 bases, J lost 7 bases, and 17 bases lay in between. The CDR3 DNA is TGTGCCAGCAGCCCAGCCGGGACATTGAGTGGCTACACCTTC. This sequence encodes CASSPAGTLSGYTF.

This clone was detected only once. The chain has TRBV5-1 and TRBJ1-2; the match to TRBD1 covers 8 bases. CDR3 length equals 15 residues. V shed 0 bases, J shed 3 bases, and the junction held 4 bases outside the gene matches. CDR1 is SGHRS, CDR2 YFSETQ, per germline. In nucleotides, the CDR3 is TGCGCCAGCAGCTTGGCCGGGACAGGAGACTATGGCTACACCTTC. Translated: CASSLAGTGDYGYTF.

This clone was observed once. Other nucleotide sequences from this sample produce the same CDR3. V is TRBV5-1 and J is TRBJ1-1; perhaps TRBD1 as D (5 bases). Germline CDR1 is SGHRS and CDR2 is YFSETQ. This CDR3 has 13 residues. Trimming pared 1 base from V and 2 bases from J, leaving 6 bases between. The CDR3 DNA sequence: TGCGCCAGCAGCTTGCAGGGAAACACTGAAGCTTTCTTT. It yields the protein CASSLQGNTEAFF.

The chain employs TRBV5-1 and TRBJ2-5, with D possibly TRBD1 on 5 matching bases. Germline-derived CDR1 and CDR2 are SGHRS and YFSETQ. The CDR3 is 14 residues long. V was clipped by 0 bases and J by 5 bases, with 11 bases between them. The CDR3 spells CASSLAPGSETQYF. CDR3 nucleotide sequence: TGCGCCAGCAGCTTGGCACCAGGGTCTGAGACCCAGTACTTC. The full variable domain, with the rest looked up from reference TRBV5-1 and TRBJ2-5, is KAGVTQTPRYLIKTRGQQVTLSCSPISGHRSVSWYQQTPGQGLQFLFEYFSETQRNKGNFPGRFSGRQFSNSRSEMNVSTLELGDSALYLCASSLAPGSETQYFGPGTRLLVL.

The V gene is TRBV4-2, the J gene TRBJ2-5; 10 positions agree with TRBD2. Trimming took 1 base from V and 1 from J; bases not matched to a gene: 3. CDR3 length: 16 amino acids. In germline, CDR1 is LGHNA, CDR2 YNFKEQ. This CDR3 is CASSQGLAGGQETQYF. The CDR3 region has the DNA TGTGCCAGCAGCCAAGGGTTAGCGGGGGGCCAAGAGACCCAGTACTTC.